The rows below give T cell receptor beta chains drawn from one sample of a study of blood T cell repertoires in COVID-19. Libraries were prepared by immunoSEQ multiplex PCR; TCRdb keeps only in-frame clonotypes and omits some of them. The sample lists about 130,000 clones, 65% to 90% occurring once. The specimen was PBMCs or T cells enriched from blood (not recorded which). The receptors were gathered from a woman in her forties or fifties who had recovered from COVID-19. Both conserved end residues are part of each CDR3. D genes are given only for firm matches. Clone size is shown for a subset of rows, as once, few, many or a class of expanded clone.

V	size	D	J	CDR3	DNA
TRBV10-3	NA	NA	TRBJ2-7	CAISDLTLGQSEQYF	TGTGCCATCAGTGACCTTACACTAGGACAGTCCGAGCAGTACTTC
TRBV7-6	once	NA	TRBJ1-2	CASSLEGGASSTGGYTF	TGTGCCAGCAGCTTAGAAGGGGGGGCATCCTCGACCGGTGGCTACACCTTC
TRBV6-1	NA	NA	TRBJ1-5	CASSEGRYQPQHF	TGTGCCAGCAGTGAGGGCCGGTATCAGCCCCAGCATTTT
TRBV6-5	NA	TRBD1	TRBJ1-2	CASSQGDTRYYGYTF	TGTGCCAGCAGCCAGGGGGACACACGGTACTATGGCTACACCTTC
TRBV5-4	NA	TRBD2	TRBJ2-7	CASSLKGLAGYEQYF	TGTGCCAGCAGCTTGAAGGGACTAGCGGGGTACGAGCAGTACTTC
TRBV6-5	NA	NA	TRBJ1-1	CASSRGRTEAFF	TGTGCCAGCAGCCGAGGGAGGACTGAAGCTTTCTTT
TRBV7-9	once	NA	TRBJ2-7	CASSYLYEQYF	TGTGCCAGCAGCTACCTATACGAGCAGTACTTC
TRBV24-1	NA	TRBD2	TRBJ2-3	CATSGAAGETTDTQYF	TGTGCCACCAGTGGGGCAGCGGGGGAGACCACAGATACGCAGTATTTT
TRBV7-2	NA	NA	TRBJ2-7	CASSLDSSYEQYF	TGTGCCAGCAGCTTAGACAGTTCCTACGAGCAGTACTTC
TRBV7-9	NA	TRBD1	TRBJ1-4	CASKTTGAIEKLFF	TGTGCCAGCAAAACGACAGGGGCGATTGAAAAACTGTTTTTT
TRBV5-1	NA	TRBD1	TRBJ1-6	CASREGTGGNSPLHF	TGCGCCAGCAGAGAAGGGACAGGGGGTAATTCACCCCTCCACTTT
TRBV7-2	NA	NA	TRBJ1-4	CASSLGVRTWGEKLFF	TGTGCCAGCAGCTTGGGCGTTCGGACTTGGGGTGAAAAACTGTTTTTT
TRBV5-1	NA	TRBD2	TRBJ2-3	CASSLEAGGRTDTQYF	TGCGCCAGCAGCTTGGAGGCGGGGGGCCGCACAGATACGCAGTATTTT
TRBV27	NA	NA	TRBJ1-5	CASSPAGRGDQPQHF	TGTGCCAGCAGTCCCGCGGGCAGGGGAGATCAGCCCCAGCATTTT
TRBV29-1	NA	NA	TRBJ2-5	CSADGSQGVAETQYF	TGCAGCGCCGACGGGAGTCAGGGGGTCGCGGAGACCCAGTACTTC
TRBV6-5	NA	TRBD1	TRBJ2-7	CASGRTGSYEQYF	TGTGCCAGCGGGCGGACAGGGTCCTACGAGCAGTACTTC
TRBV5-4	once	TRBD1	TRBJ1-2	CASSLSGQGSNYGYTF	TGTGCCAGCAGCCTTTCGGGACAGGGGTCTAACTATGGCTACACCTTC
TRBV7-2	NA	NA	TRBJ1-2	CASSLSRANYGYTF	TGTGCCAGCAGCTTAAGCAGGGCAAACTATGGCTACACCTTC
TRBV28	NA	NA	TRBJ1-5	CASSLSGWRQPQHF	TGTGCCAGCAGTTTATCGGGGTGGCGGCAGCCCCAGCATTTT
TRBV7-2	NA	NA	TRBJ1-6	CASSLSDSPLHF	TGTGCCAGCAGCTTGAGTGATTCACCCCTCCACTTT
TRBV12-3/TRBV12-4	NA	NA	TRBJ1-1	CASRPDRNTEAFF	TGTGCCAGCAGACCGGACAGGAACACTGAAGCTTTCTTT
TRBV7-6	NA	TRBD1	TRBJ2-1	CASSLGIPGQVYNEQFF	TGTGCCAGCAGCTTAGGAATACCGGGACAGGTGTACAATGAGCAGTTCTTC
TRBV5-1	NA	TRBD1	TRBJ2-5	CASSLARGPQETQYF	TGCGCCAGCAGCTTGGCCAGGGGGCCCCAAGAGACCCAGTACTTC
TRBV12-5	NA	TRBD1	TRBJ1-2	CASDRTGLSYGYTF	TGTGCTAGTGACCGGACAGGGCTTAGCTATGGCTACACCTTC
TRBV11-2	NA	TRBD1	TRBJ2-7	CASSIGQGAYEQYF	TGTGCCAGCAGCATAGGACAGGGAGCCTACGAGCAGTACTTC
TRBV5-1	NA	TRBD1	TRBJ1-2	CASSLVGQGSYTF	TGCGCCAGCAGCTTGGTGGGACAGGGATCTTACACCTTC
TRBV19	NA	NA	TRBJ2-1	CASSIDAAGPLGRNEQFF	TGTGCCAGTAGTATAGACGCCGCAGGACCCTTGGGGAGGAATGAGCAGTTCTTC
TRBV30	once	NA	TRBJ1-2	CAWSVSGDYGYTF	TGTGCCTGGAGTGTCTCCGGGGACTATGGCTACACCTTC
TRBV19	NA	NA	TRBJ1-1	CASKFQKMNTEAFF	TGTGCCAGTAAGTTCCAGAAAATGAACACTGAAGCTTTCTTT
TRBV9	NA	TRBD2	TRBJ2-3	CASSVAGAGTTDTQYF	TGTGCCAGCAGCGTAGCGGGAGCGGGGACCACAGATACGCAGTATTTT
TRBV3-1/TRBV3-2	NA	NA	TRBJ2-5	CASSTTGFGETQYF	TGTGCCAGCAGCACGACAGGATTTGGGGAGACCCAGTACTTC
TRBV7-8	NA	NA	TRBJ1-6	CASSLDSGGSYNSPLHF	TGTGCCAGCAGCTTAGATTCGGGGGGATCCTATAATTCACCCCTCCACTTT
TRBV5-1	NA	TRBD1	TRBJ1-3	CASSPTGDGNTIYF	TGCGCCAGCAGCCCGACAGGGGATGGAAACACCATATATTTT
TRBV7-6	few	NA	TRBJ1-2	CASSVGAGPDYGYTF	TGTGCCAGCAGCGTGGGGGCAGGCCCAGACTATGGCTACACCTTC
TRBV28	NA	NA	TRBJ2-1	CASSLAVISYNEQFF	TGTGCCAGCAGTTTAGCGGTAATCTCCTACAATGAGCAGTTCTTC
TRBV18	NA	TRBD1	TRBJ2-1	CASSPGDRVGNEQFF	TGTGCCAGCTCACCAGGGGACAGGGTTGGGAATGAGCAGTTCTTC
TRBV28	NA	NA	TRBJ1-4	CASSKDRKLFF	TGTGCCAGCAGTAAGGACAGAAAACTGTTTTTT
TRBV2	NA	NA	TRBJ1-1	CASSRQDMNTEAFF	TGTGCCAGCAGTAGACAGGATATGAACACTGAAGCTTTCTTT
TRBV6-5	NA	NA	TRBJ1-2	CATSERAWDGYTF	TGTGCCACCTCGGAGAGAGCCTGGGATGGCTACACCTTC
TRBV6-2/TRBV6-3	NA	TRBD1	TRBJ1-5	CASSSTGTNQPQHF	TGTGCCAGCAGCTCGACAGGGACTAATCAGCCCCAGCATTTT
TRBV4-1	few	TRBD2	TRBJ2-7	CASRPVGGDVYEQYF	TGCGCCAGCAGACCCGTCGGGGGGGATGTATACGAGCAGTACTTC